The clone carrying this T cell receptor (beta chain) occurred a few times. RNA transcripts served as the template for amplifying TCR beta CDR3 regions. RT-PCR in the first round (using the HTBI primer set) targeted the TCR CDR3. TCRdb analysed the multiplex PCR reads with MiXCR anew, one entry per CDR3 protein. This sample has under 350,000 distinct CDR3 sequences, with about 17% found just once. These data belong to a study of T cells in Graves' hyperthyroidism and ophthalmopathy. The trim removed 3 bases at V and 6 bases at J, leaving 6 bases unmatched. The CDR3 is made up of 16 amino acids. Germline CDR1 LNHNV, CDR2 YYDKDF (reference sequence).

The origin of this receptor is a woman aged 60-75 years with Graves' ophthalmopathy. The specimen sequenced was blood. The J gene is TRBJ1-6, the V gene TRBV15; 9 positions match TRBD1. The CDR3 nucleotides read TGTGCCACCAGCAGCGGGACAGGGTTCCCTAATTCACCCCTCCACTTT. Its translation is CATSSGTGFPNSPLHF.